This T cell receptor beta chain was sequenced for a study of identical twins. TCRdb recomputed calls from the 5' RACE reads with MiXCR, one row per CDR3 protein. Here the sample spans just under 550,000 distinct CDR3 sequences, 15% being singletons. Note on this clonotype: Its target is unknown.

Regarding the study as a whole: Among monozygotic twins, out-of-frame TCR alpha sharing exceeded what models predicted. Conclusions leaned on cross-sectional statistical analysis and did not track the same donors over time. Fewer insertions were carried by abundant cord blood beta clonotypes, but none was seen in memory repertoires. Out-of-frame beta sequences exhibited a weaker degree of excess twin sharing.

V lost 2 bases and J 6 bases, leaving 12 bases between the germline ends. There are 14 residues in the CDR3. Germline V gives CDR1 PRHDT, CDR2 FYEKMQ (reference sequence). The sample also formed part of further work on yellow fever vaccine responses in identical twins.

The specimen was CD4+ T cells sorted from blood. This clonotype originated in a woman aged 18-29 years in good health. The chain links TRBV13 to TRBJ2-3; unclear D gene. Written as DNA, the CDR3 is TGTGCCAGCAGCTTATCCCTTTCGGGTGATACGCAGTATTTT. As protein: CASSLSLSGDTQYF.